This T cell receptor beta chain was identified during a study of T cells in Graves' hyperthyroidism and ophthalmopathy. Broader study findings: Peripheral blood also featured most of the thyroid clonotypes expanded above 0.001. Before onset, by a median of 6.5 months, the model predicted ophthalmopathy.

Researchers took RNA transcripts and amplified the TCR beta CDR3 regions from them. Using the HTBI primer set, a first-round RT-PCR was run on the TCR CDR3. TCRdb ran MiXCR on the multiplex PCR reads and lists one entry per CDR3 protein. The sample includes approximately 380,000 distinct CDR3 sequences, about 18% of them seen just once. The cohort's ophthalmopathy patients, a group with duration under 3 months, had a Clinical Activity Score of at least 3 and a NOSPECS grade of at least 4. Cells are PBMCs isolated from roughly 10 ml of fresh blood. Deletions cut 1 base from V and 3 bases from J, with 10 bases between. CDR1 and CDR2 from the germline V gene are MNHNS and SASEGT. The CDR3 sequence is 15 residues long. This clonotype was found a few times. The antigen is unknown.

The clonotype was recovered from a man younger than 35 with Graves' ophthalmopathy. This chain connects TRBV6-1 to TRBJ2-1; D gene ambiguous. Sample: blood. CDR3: CASSEEGIYYNEQFF. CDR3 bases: TGTGCCAGCAGTGAAGAGGGAATTTACTACAATGAGCAGTTCTTC.